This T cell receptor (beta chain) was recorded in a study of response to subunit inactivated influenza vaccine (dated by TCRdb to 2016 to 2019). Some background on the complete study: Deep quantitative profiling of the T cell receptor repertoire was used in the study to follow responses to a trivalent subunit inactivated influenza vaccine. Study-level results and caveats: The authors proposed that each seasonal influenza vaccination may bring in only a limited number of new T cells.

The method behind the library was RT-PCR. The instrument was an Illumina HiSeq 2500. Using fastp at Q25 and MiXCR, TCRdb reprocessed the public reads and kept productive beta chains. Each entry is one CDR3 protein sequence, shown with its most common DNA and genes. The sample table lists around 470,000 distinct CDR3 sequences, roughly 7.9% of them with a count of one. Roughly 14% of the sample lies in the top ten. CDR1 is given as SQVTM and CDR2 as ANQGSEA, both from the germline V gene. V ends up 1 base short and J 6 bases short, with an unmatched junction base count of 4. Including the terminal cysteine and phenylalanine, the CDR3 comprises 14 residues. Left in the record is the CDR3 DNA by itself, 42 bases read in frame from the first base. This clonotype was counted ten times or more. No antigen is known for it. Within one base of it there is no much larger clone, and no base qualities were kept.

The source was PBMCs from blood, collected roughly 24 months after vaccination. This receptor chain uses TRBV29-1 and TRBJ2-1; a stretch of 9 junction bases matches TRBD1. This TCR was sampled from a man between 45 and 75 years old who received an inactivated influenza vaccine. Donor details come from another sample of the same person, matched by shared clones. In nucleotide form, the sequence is TGCAGCGTTGAAGGGACAGGGGACCTCAATGAGCAGTTCTTC. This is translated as CSVEGTGDLNEQFF.